The 7 T cell receptor beta chains listed next were all sequenced from one sample in a study of control samples from healthy donors and cancer patients. The protocol was immunoSEQ multiplex PCR, while the TCRdb copy is restricted to in-frame clones and leaves out a portion. This table has some 54,000 clones, approximately 95% appearing once. Sequencing was done on a sample of blood. The source is a woman under 40 in good health.

The chain uses TRBV9 and TRBJ1-1; D is unclear. CDR3 length: 14 residues. The germline V gene has CDR1 SGDLS and CDR2 YYNGEE. V dropped 3 bases and J dropped 5 bases, with 14 bases sitting between them. The CDR3 bases are TGTGCCAGCAGCGCCGGACGCAGGTTGACTGAAGCTTTCTTT. This encodes CASSAGRRLTEAFF. Full variable domain (remainder filled in from reference TRBV9 and TRBJ1-1): DSGVTQTPKHLITATGQRVTLRCSPRSGDLSVYWYQQSLDQGLQFLIQYYNGEERAKGNILERFSAQQFPDLHSELNLSSLELGDSALYFCASSAGRRLTEAFFGQGTRLTVV.

This chain connects TRBV10-3 to TRBJ1-5; D is uncertain. The V gene lost 0 bases and the J gene lost 7 bases, with 7 bases spanning the gap. The CDR3 length is 13 residues. The germline gives CDR1 ENHRY, CDR2 SYGVKD. DNA for the CDR3: TGTGCCATCAGTGAGTCGGGCTACCAGCCCCAGCATTTT. This encodes CAISESGYQPQHF.

The chain uses TRBV6-5 and TRBJ1-1, with no clear D. Germline V lookup: CDR1 MNHEY, CDR2 SVGAGI. The length of the CDR3 is 15 residues. Between the trimmed V and J ends, which lost 3 bases and 1 base, there was a span of 12 bases. The CDR3 reads CASSYGVSGNTEAFF. The CDR3 nucleotides read TGTGCCAGCAGTTATGGGGTATCCGGGAACACTGAAGCTTTCTTT.

The chain couples TRBV6-5 to TRBJ2-7, with D possibly being TRBD1 (5 bases). Germline V gene sequence: CDR1 MNHEY, CDR2 SVGAGI. The CDR3 totals 13 residues. Trimming stripped 2 bases from V and 4 bases from J, with 9 bases between. The CDR3 nucleotides are TGTGCCAGCAGTTACGGTAGGGGTTACGAGCAGTACTTC. It codes for CASSYGRGYEQYF.

The rearrangement links TRBV5-6 to TRBJ2-1; 12 bases agree with TRBD2. The germline gives CDR1 SGHDT, CDR2 YYEEEE. V lost 5 bases and J lost 1; bases outside the gene matches: 4. The CDR3 totals 16 residues. CDR3 sequence reads: CASSSGLAGSYNEQFF. DNA of the CDR3: TGTGCCAGCAGTTCCGGACTAGCGGGGTCCTACAATGAGCAGTTCTTC.

This clone has just one count. V usage is TRBV19 and J usage is TRBJ2-1, with 10 bases aligning to TRBD2. J gave up 6 bases and V 4 bases, and 6 bases lay outside the gene matches. Germline V gene data show CDR1 as LNHDA and CDR2 as SQIVND (reference sequence). The length of the CDR3 is 15 residues. The CDR3 coding sequence is TGTGCCAGTAGTAAAGTAGCGGGAGGCCTCAATGAGCAGTTCTTC. Translation gives CASSKVAGGLNEQFF.

This chain uses TRBV7-9 with TRBJ1-1; the D is unclear. Germline V CDR1 and CDR2: SEHNR, FQNEAQ (reference sequence). CDR3 length equals 15 residues. V was shortened by 5 bases and J by 0 bases, with 13 bases between the two germline ends. In nucleotides, the CDR3 is TGTGCCAGCAGCGAAGAACGGGTTATGAACACTGAAGCTTTCTTT. This sequence encodes CASSEERVMNTEAFF.